This is a list of T cell receptor beta chains from one sample in a study of cytomegalovirus exposure and HLA in healthy donors. Clones were sequenced by immunoSEQ multiplex PCR, and TCRdb holds only the in-frame ones, with some missing. The data hold 150,000 to 180,000 clones, with over 70% observed a single time. The sample comprised PBMCs. These TCRs come from a man younger than 45 in good health and CMV-seropositive. Both conserved end residues are part of each CDR3. Some rows have no size entry. The others give once, few or many, or a class for an expanded clone.

TRBV13	TRBJ2-1	14	.	CASSSIGRRNEQFF
TRBV5-6	TRBJ1-2	11	.	CASSRDYGYTF
TRBV9	TRBJ2-1	15	.	CASSVYTSGYNEQFF
TRBV19	TRBJ2-6	19	.	CASREGRRGESSGANVLTF
TRBV5-1	TRBJ1-6	14	.	CASSLPGVNSPLHF
TRBV28	TRBJ2-1	12	.	CASSGSYNEQFF
TRBV11-2	TRBJ2-3	14	.	CASSSNRVTDTQYF
TRBV4-2	TRBJ1-2	14	.	CASSGGGGNYGYTF
TRBV28	TRBJ1-5	12	.	CASTTSNQPQHF
TRBV30	TRBJ1-2	11	few	CAWNSGLGYTF
TRBV10-3	TRBJ1-5	14	.	CAIRDRGLYQPQHF
TRBV7-9	TRBJ2-5	15	.	CASSQGDGPGETQYF
TRBV6-6	TRBJ2-1	15	.	CASSYPRDINNEQFF
TRBV30	TRBJ1-2	14	.	CAWSETGANYGYTF
TRBV6-6	TRBJ2-1	15	.	CASSYSSKGWDEQFF
TRBV4-2	TRBJ2-1	14	.	CASSPSPGRNEQFF
TRBV5-6	TRBJ2-5	13	.	CASSYDRGETQHF
TRBV5-1	TRBJ1-3	14	once	CASRVGGDGNTIYF
TRBV4-2	TRBJ2-7	15	.	CASSLGTSGRDGQYF
TRBV19	TRBJ2-1	17	once	CASSGAGAGPIDNEQFF
TRBV18	TRBJ1-3	18	.	CASSPNLQATLSGNTIYF
TRBV28	TRBJ2-7	14	.	CASSFTGISYEQYF
TRBV7-9	TRBJ2-7	14	.	CASSLSGFGYEQYF
TRBV7-6	TRBJ2-6	16	.	CASSLRQTSGANVLTF
TRBV30	TRBJ2-3	14	once	CAWSMRSLTDTQYF
TRBV29-1	TRBJ2-3	12	medium-sized	CSVDRPGDTQYF
TRBV5-1	TRBJ2-3	14	.	CASSLADPTDTQYF
TRBV10-3	TRBJ1-2	16	few	CAISDDGTAANYGYTF
TRBV9	TRBJ1-5	14	.	CASSVGTEHQPQHF
TRBV5-1	TRBJ2-6	16	.	CASSLNTGTGANVLTF
TRBV7-6	TRBJ2-1	15	.	CASSQALSSYNEQFF
TRBV5-4	TRBJ2-1	16	.	CASRKEQGASANEQFF
TRBV5-1	TRBJ1-3	15	.	CASSETAALRNTIYF
TRBV28	TRBJ2-7	15	.	CASSPPTGGFYEQYF
TRBV7-9	TRBJ1-1	13	.	CASSVQVNTEAFF
TRBV9	TRBJ2-6	15	.	CASSVGGRGANVLTF
TRBV5-1	TRBJ2-3	16	.	CASSPSGEAGADTQYF
TRBV28	TRBJ1-1	13	.	CASSTGGDTEAFF
TRBV27	TRBJ2-1	13	.	CASSLSSVVEQFF
TRBV19	TRBJ2-2	13	.	CASSTQSVGELFF
TRBV6-1	TRBJ2-3	15	.	CASSGLAPSTDTQYF
TRBV5-4	TRBJ2-7	15	.	CASSSRGTSGYEQYF
TRBV5-6	TRBJ2-3	17	.	CASSFRRLAGGADTQYF
TRBV29-1	TRBJ2-3	13	.	CSVVRERTDTQYF
TRBV11-2	TRBJ1-4	14	few	CASSPVWGQEKLFF
TRBV6-4	TRBJ2-1	12	few	CASSDSIGTIFF